This T cell receptor beta chain was retrieved from a study of human T cells and chemical hapten exposure. Study results and limitations: No alteration of TCRs above 1 in 1000 frequency was seen with DPC sensitization.

There are a few counts of this clonotype. Its antigen is unknown. Single cDNA molecules in the library carried unique molecular identifiers attached during preparation. TCRdb reprocessed the RACE reads via MiXCR and lists one record per CDR3 protein. This table has about 80,000 distinct CDR3 sequences, around 9.4% appearing once. Time point denoted: healthy volunteer bleed at 6 weeks. Extraction of total RNA was performed on unfractionated whole blood. This clonotype was sampled from a female donor in good health. Some clones in this sample may be carry-over from other donors' samples. Material: whole blood.

CDR3 sequence: CSAGGAEAFF. In DNA, the CDR3 is TGCAGTGCTGGTGGGGCTGAAGCTTTCTTT. V gene TRBV20-1 combines with J gene TRBJ1-1; D is ambiguous. The germline V gene has CDR1 DFQATT and CDR2 SNEGSKA (reference sequence). Trimming shortened V by 5 bases and J by 6 bases, and 7 bases separated the two germline ends. This CDR3 is built from 10 residues.